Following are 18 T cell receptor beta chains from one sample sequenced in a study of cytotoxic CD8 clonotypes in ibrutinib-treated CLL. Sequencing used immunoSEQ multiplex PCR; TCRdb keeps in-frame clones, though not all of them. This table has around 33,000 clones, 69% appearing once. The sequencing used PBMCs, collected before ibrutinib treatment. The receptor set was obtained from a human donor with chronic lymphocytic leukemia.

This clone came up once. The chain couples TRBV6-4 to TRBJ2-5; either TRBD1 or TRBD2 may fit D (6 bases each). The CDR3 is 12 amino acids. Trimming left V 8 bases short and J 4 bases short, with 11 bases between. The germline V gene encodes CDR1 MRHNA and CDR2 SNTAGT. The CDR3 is CASWGALETQYF. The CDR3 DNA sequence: TGTGCCAGCTGGGGGGCCCTAGAGACCCAGTACTTC.

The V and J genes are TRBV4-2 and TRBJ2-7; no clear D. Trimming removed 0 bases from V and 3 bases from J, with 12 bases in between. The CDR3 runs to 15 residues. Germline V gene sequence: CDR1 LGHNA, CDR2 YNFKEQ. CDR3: CASSQEAGALYEQYF. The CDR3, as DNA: TGTGCCAGCAGCCAAGAGGCAGGCGCCCTCTACGAGCAGTACTTC.

CDR3 residues: CSVGGSDGRAFF. The CDR3 DNA reads as TGCAGCGTTGGGGGGAGCGACGGGCGGGCTTTCTTT. This sequence joins TRBV29-1 and TRBJ1-1; TRBD1 is a possible D gene (5 bases). CDR1 SQVTM and CDR2 ANQGSEA come from the germline V gene. V was shortened by 4 bases and J by 11 bases, with 17 bases between the two germline ends. The CDR3 is made up of 12 amino acids. Together with reference TRBV29-1 and TRBJ1-1, the CDR3 gives the full variable domain: SAVISQKPSRDICQRGTSLTIQCQVDSQVTMMFWYRQQPGQSLTLIATANQGSEATYESGFVIDKFPISRPNLTFSTLTVSNMSPEDSSIYLCSVGGSDGRAFFGQGTRLTVV.

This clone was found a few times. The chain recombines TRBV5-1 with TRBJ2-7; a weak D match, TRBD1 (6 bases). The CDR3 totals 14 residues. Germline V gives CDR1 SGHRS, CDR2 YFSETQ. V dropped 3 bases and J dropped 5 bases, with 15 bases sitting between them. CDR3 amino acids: CASSSGDIRDEQYF. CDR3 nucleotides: TGCGCCAGCAGCTCAGGGGACATTCGGGACGAGCAGTACTTC. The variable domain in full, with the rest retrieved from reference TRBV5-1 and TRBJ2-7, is KAGVTQTPRYLIKTRGQQVTLSCSPISGHRSVSWYQQTPGQGLQFLFEYFSETQRNKGNFPGRFSGRQFSNSRSEMNVSTLELGDSALYLCASSSGDIRDEQYFGPGTRLTVT.

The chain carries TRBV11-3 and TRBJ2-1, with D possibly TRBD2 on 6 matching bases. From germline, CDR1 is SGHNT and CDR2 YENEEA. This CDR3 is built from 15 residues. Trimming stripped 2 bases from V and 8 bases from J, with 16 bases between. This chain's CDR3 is CASSLISGLGYEQFF. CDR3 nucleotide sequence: TGTGCCAGCAGCTTAATTAGCGGATTGGGCTATGAGCAGTTCTTC.

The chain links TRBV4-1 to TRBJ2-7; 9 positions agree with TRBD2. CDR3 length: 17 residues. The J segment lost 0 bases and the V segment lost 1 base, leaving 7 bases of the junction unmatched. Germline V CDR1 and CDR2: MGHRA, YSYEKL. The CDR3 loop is CASSQGSREGPSYEQYF. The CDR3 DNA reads TGCGCCAGCAGCCAAGGCTCGCGGGAGGGACCCTCCTACGAGCAGTACTTC.

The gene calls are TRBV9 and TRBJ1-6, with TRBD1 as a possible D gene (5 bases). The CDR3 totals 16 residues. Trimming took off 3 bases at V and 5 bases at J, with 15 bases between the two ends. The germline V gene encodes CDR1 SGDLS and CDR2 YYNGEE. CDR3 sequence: CASSDRQGSHNSPLHF. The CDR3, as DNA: TGTGCCAGCAGCGATCGGCAGGGCAGCCATAATTCACCCCTCCACTTT. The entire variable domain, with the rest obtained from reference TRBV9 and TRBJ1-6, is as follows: DSGVTQTPKHLITATGQRVTLRCSPRSGDLSVYWYQQSLDQGLQFLIQYYNGEERAKGNILERFSAQQFPDLHSELNLSSLELGDSALYFCASSDRQGSHNSPLHFGNGTRLTVT.

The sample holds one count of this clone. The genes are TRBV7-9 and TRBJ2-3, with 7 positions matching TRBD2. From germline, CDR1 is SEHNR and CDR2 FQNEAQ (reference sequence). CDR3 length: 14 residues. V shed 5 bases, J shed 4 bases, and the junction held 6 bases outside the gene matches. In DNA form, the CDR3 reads TGTGCCAGCAGCGCCCGGGCGGGGGCAGATACGCAGTATTTT. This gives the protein CASSARAGADTQYF.

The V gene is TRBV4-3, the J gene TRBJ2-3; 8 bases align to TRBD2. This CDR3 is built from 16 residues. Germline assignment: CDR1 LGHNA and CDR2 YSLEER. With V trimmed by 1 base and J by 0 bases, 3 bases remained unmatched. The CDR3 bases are TGCGCCAGCAGCCAAGCGGCTAGCGGGAGCACAGATACGCAGTATTTT. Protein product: CASSQAASGSTDTQYF.

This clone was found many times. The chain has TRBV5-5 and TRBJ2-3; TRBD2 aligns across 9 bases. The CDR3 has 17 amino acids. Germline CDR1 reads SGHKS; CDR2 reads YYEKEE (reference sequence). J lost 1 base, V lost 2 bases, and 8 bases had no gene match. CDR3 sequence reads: CASSFAVSSGGTDTQYF. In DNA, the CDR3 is TGTGCCAGCAGCTTCGCGGTCTCTAGCGGGGGCACAGATACGCAGTATTTT.

This chain's CDR3 is CASRYGLDRQETQYF. CDR3 nucleotide sequence: TGCGCCAGCAGATACGGACTAGATAGGCAAGAGACCCAGTACTTC. The chain carries TRBV5-1 and TRBJ2-5; 7 bases map to TRBD2. Germline trimming cut 5 bases from V and 2 bases from J; bases unmatched to any gene: 9. CDR1 and CDR2 from the germline V gene are SGHRS and YFSETQ. The length of the CDR3 is 15 residues.

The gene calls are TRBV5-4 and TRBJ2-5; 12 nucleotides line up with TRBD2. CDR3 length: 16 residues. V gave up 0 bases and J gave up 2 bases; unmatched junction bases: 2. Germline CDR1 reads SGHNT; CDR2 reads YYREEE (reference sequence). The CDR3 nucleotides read TGTGCCAGCAGCTTGGCTACTAGCGGGGGGCAAGAGACCCAGTACTTC. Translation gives CASSLATSGGQETQYF.

CDR3 sequence (DNA): TGCGCCAGCAGCTTGTCCCTAGCGGGAGCGGAGACCCAGTACTTC. Its translation is CASSLSLAGAETQYF. The chain uses TRBV5-1 and TRBJ2-5; 10 bases agree with TRBD2. CDR1 is SGHRS, CDR2 YFSETQ, per germline. The trim removed 1 base at V and 5 bases at J, leaving 5 bases unmatched. This CDR3 spans 15 amino acids.

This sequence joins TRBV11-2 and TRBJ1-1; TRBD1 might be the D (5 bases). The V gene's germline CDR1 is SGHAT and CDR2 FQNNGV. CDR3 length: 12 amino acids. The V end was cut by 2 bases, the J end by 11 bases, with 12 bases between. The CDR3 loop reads CASSLPQGRAFF. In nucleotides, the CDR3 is TGTGCCAGCAGCTTACCTCAGGGTCGGGCTTTCTTT.

As DNA, the CDR3 is TGTGCCAGCACCCTGGGAGGGGGACATTCACCCCTCCACTTT. It is translated as CASTLGGGHSPLHF. V and J are TRBV2 and TRBJ1-6; D may be TRBD1 (6 bases). Germline assignment: CDR1 SNHLY and CDR2 FYNNEI. Trimming cost V 7 bases and J 8 bases, with 15 bases left between them. The CDR3 consists of 14 residues.

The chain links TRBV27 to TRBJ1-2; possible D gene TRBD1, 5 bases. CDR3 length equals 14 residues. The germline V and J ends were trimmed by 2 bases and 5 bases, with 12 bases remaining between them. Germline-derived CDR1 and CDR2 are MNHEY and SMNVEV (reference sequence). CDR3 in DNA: TGTGCCAGCAGTTTAATTCCCAGGGTGTATGGCTACACCTTC. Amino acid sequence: CASSLIPRVYGYTF.

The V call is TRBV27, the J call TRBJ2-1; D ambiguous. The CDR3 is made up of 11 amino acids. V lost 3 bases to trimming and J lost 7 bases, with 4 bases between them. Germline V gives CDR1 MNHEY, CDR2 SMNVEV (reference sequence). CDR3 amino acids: CASSFSNEQFF. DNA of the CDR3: TGTGCCAGCAGTTTCTCGAATGAGCAGTTCTTC.

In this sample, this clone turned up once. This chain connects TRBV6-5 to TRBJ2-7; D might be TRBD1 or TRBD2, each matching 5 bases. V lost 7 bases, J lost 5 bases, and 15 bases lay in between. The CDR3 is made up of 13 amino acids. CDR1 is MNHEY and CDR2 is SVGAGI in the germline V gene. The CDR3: CASTKARDHEQYF. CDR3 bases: TGTGCCAGCACCAAGGCCAGGGACCACGAGCAGTACTTC.